The 16 T cell receptor beta chains below come from one sample, sequenced in a study of cytomegalovirus exposure and HLA in healthy donors. PCR amplification relied on 60 Vbeta primers (plus 13 Jbeta primers). The protocol was immunoSEQ multiplex PCR, while the TCRdb copy is restricted to in-frame clones and leaves out a portion. The sample has some 130,000 clones, 80% seen once. Sequenced input: PBMCs. Receptors originate from a man aged 25-45 years in good health and CMV-seronegative.

The chain carries TRBV6-1 and TRBJ1-2; 7 bases line up with TRBD1. The CDR3 totals 15 residues. V dropped 7 bases and J dropped 4; count of bases not matched to a gene: 12. Germline CDR1 is MNHNS and CDR2 is SASEGT. The DNA for the CDR3 is TGTGCCAGCATGGAAGACAGGGTAATAACCTATGGCTACACCTTC. Protein product: CASMEDRVITYGYTF.

The genes are TRBV5-6 and TRBJ1-3; no clear D gene. This CDR3 has 16 amino acids. Trimming took off 4 bases at V and 5 bases at J, with 19 bases between the two ends. Germline assignment: CDR1 SGHDT and CDR2 YYEEEE. CDR3 protein: CASSTVRAEGRNTIYF. CDR3 nucleotides: TGTGCCAGCAGCACGGTCCGGGCCGAGGGTAGAAACACCATATATTTT. Complete variable domain (other parts from reference TRBV5-6 and TRBJ1-3): DAGVTQSPTHLIKTRGQQVTLRCSPKSGHDTVSWYQQALGQGPQFIFQYYEEEERQRGNFPDRFSGHQFPNYSSELNVNALLLGDSALYLCASSTVRAEGRNTIYFGEGSWLTVV.

The rearrangement joins TRBV7-2 to TRBJ2-3, with TRBD2 matching 7 bases. Germline values: CDR1 SGHTA, CDR2 FQGNSA. J was trimmed by 0 bases and V by 6 bases; bases with no gene match: 3. The CDR3 loop spans 14 amino acids. This chain's CDR3 is CASRLALSTDTQYF. CDR3 DNA sequence: TGTGCCAGCAGACTAGCGCTCAGCACAGATACGCAGTATTTT. Supplemented by reference TRBV7-2 and TRBJ2-3, the full variable domain reads GAGVSQSPSNKVTEKGKDVELRCDPISGHTALYWYRQSLGQGLEFLIYFQGNSAPDKSGLPSDRFSAERTGGSVSTLTIQRTQQEDSAVYLCASRLALSTDTQYFGPGTRLTVL.

The chain combines TRBV28 with TRBJ1-2; D unclear. The V gene lost 2 bases and the J gene lost 4 bases, with 14 bases spanning the gap. This CDR3 is 15 amino acids long. The germline CDR1 and CDR2 sequences are MDHEN and SYDVKM. CDR3 coding DNA: TGTGCCAGCAGTTTAACTTCGGAGGGTAGCTATGGCTACACCTTC. Protein product: CASSLTSEGSYGYTF.

The chain joins TRBV7-8 to TRBJ2-7, with TRBD2 matching 8 bases. Germline V lookup: CDR1 SGHVS, CDR2 FQNEAQ. CDR3 length equals 16 residues. J gave up 8 bases and V 1 base, and 13 bases lay outside the gene matches. The CDR3 nucleotides read TGTGCCAGCAGCTTAGTGTCGGGAGGGCCAGTCGTGAAGCAGTACTTC. It specifies CASSLVSGGPVVKQYF. Looking up the rest from reference TRBV7-8 and TRBJ2-7 gives the full variable domain: GAGVSQSPRYKVAKRGQDVALRCDPISGHVSLFWYQQALGQGPEFLTYFQNEAQLDKSGLPSDRFFAERPEGSVSTLKIQRTQQEDSAVYLCASSLVSGGPVVKQYFGPGTRLTVT.

This clone was detected only a few times. The rearrangement links TRBV4-3 to TRBJ1-1; unclear D gene. Looked up from germline, CDR1 is LGHNA and CDR2 is YSLEER. This CDR3 is built from 14 residues. Trimming stripped 6 bases from V and 5 bases from J, with 16 bases between. The CDR3 loop reads CASRDSGLVTEAFF. The CDR3 bases are TGCGCCAGCAGAGACTCCGGCTTAGTAACTGAAGCTTTCTTT.

V and J are TRBV27 and TRBJ2-1; 12 nucleotides align to TRBD2. V dropped 5 bases and J dropped 9; count of bases not matched to a gene: 8. Germline V gives CDR1 MNHEY, CDR2 SMNVEV (reference sequence). There are 15 residues in the CDR3. CDR3 amino acids: CASSDWTSGIAEQFF. In nucleotides, the CDR3 is TGTGCCAGCAGTGATTGGACTAGCGGGATAGCTGAGCAGTTCTTC.

J is TRBJ2-7 and V is TRBV5-6; possible D gene TRBD1, 5 bases. Trimming pared 4 bases from V and 3 bases from J, leaving 14 bases between. This CDR3 is built from 14 residues. Germline-derived CDR1 and CDR2 are SGHDT and YYEEEE. The chain's CDR3 is CASSITGASYEQYF. CDR3 nucleotides: TGTGCCAGCAGCATCACTGGGGCTAGCTACGAGCAGTACTTC.

The chain links TRBV27 to TRBJ1-1; D is uncertain. The germline CDR1 and CDR2 sequences are MNHEY and SMNVEV (reference sequence). V shed 2 bases and J shed 0 bases, with 4 bases lying between them. The CDR3 is made up of 13 amino acids. The CDR3 sequence: CASSLHLNTEAFF. CDR3 sequence (DNA): TGTGCCAGCAGTTTACATTTGAACACTGAAGCTTTCTTT.

In its sample, this clone was seen once. The J gene is TRBJ2-1, the V gene TRBV7-9; TRBD2 agrees at 8 bases. The CDR3 covers 16 residues. J lost 10 bases, V lost 1 base, and 12 bases had no gene match. Looked up from germline, CDR1 is SEHNR and CDR2 is FQNEAQ (reference sequence). The CDR3 region has the DNA TGTGCCAGCAGCTTAGGAGCGGGAGTGGCCCTTGGGGAGCAGTTCTTC. Translation gives CASSLGAGVALGEQFF.

This clone was seen once. The chain combines TRBV7-8 with TRBJ2-1, with D tentatively TRBD2 (6 bases). Germline V gene data show CDR1 as SGHVS and CDR2 as FQNEAQ. Trimming took 6 bases from V and 5 from J, leaving 17 bases between them. This CDR3 spans 15 amino acids. In DNA, the CDR3 is TGTGCCAGCAGTCAATCCGGGACTCGAAACAATGAGCAGTTCTTC. Amino acid sequence: CASSQSGTRNNEQFF. Combining the CDR3 with reference TRBV7-8 and TRBJ2-1 gives the whole variable domain GAGVSQSPRYKVAKRGQDVALRCDPISGHVSLFWYQQALGQGPEFLTYFQNEAQLDKSGLPSDRFFAERPEGSVSTLKIQRTQQEDSAVYLCASSQSGTRNNEQFFGPGTRLTVL.

Points on this clone: A junction boundary mismatches the germline segment, possibly from a read error. V usage is TRBV29-1 and J usage is TRBJ1-2; TRBD1 aligns across 8 bases. The CDR3 is 13 residues long. Germline V lookup: CDR1 SQVTM, CDR2 ANQGSEA. For the CDR3, the DNA is TGCAGCGTTGATAGGACAGGGAACTATGGCTACCCCTTC. Translation: CSVDRTGNYGYPF. Full variable domain (missing parts from reference TRBV29-1 and TRBJ1-2): SAVISQKPSRDICQRGTSLTIQCQVDSQVTMMFWYRQQPGQSLTLIATANQGSEATYESGFVIDKFPISRPNLTFSTLTVSNMSPEDSSIYLCSVDRTGNYGYPFGSGTRLTVV.

This clone appeared a single time. The CDR3 DNA follows: TGCGCCAGCAGCTTGGTATTTGGACTAGCGGGGCCCGGCGGGGAGCTGTTTTTT. Translated, it gives CASSLVFGLAGPGGELFF. The chain links TRBV5-1 to TRBJ2-2, with TRBD2 matching over 12 bases. The germline gives CDR1 SGHRS, CDR2 YFSETQ. The CDR3 extends over 18 amino acids. V shed 0 bases and J 7 bases; nucleotides not matched to a gene: 10.

This rearrangement joins TRBV7-9 to TRBJ2-1; 8 bases agree with TRBD1. Germline lookup yields CDR1 SEHNR and CDR2 FQNEAQ (reference sequence). V shed 4 bases, J shed 7 bases, and the junction held 9 bases outside the gene matches. CDR3 length: 15 amino acids. CDR3 DNA sequence: TGTGCCAGCAGCTCTTGGACAGGGCCGGGGAATGAGCAGTTCTTC. Amino acid sequence: CASSSWTGPGNEQFF.

The rearrangement joins TRBV6-5 to TRBJ1-1; D is unclear. This CDR3 has 13 residues. Between the trimmed V and J ends, which lost 2 bases and 5 bases, there was a span of 9 bases. Germline CDR1 MNHEY, CDR2 SVGAGI. The CDR3 nucleotides are TGTGCCAGCAGTTACATCCGGGAGACTGAAGCTTTCTTT. Protein product: CASSYIRETEAFF.

The gene calls are TRBV27 and TRBJ2-5, with D maybe TRBD1 (6 bases). Germline CDR1 and CDR2: MNHEY and SMNVEV (reference sequence). This CDR3 has 13 amino acids. Deletions cut 5 bases from V and 5 bases from J, with 12 bases between. This chain's CDR3 is CASSLRGTETQYF. DNA of the CDR3: TGTGCCAGCAGTCTCAGGGGTACGGAGACCCAGTACTTC.